This T cell receptor (beta chain) was sequenced for a study of cytomegalovirus exposure and HLA in healthy donors. General study findings and limits: Likely technical artifact: a cluster of highly shared sequence variants. Later analysis identified a missense DCLRE1C variant that was linked to TCR beta V- and J-gene trimming. Usually a TCR sequence was rare, but some public TCRs were found in many donors.

The PCR made use of 60 Vbeta and 13 Jbeta primers. Profiled with immunoSEQ multiplex PCR; TCRdb holds only in-frame clones, not every one. The data contain approximately 110,000 clones, 55% to 75% of them seen just once; the ten biggest clones take up roughly 8.2%. A word on this clone: Its target is not known.

The source of this sequence is a woman aged 40 to 55 in good health and CMV-seropositive. The sample comprised PBMCs.

The CDR3 DNA follows: TGTGCCAGCAGCGTGGGGTTTCGGGACAGTTACGAGCAGTACTTC. Amino acid sequence: CASSVGFRDSYEQYF. V is TRBV9 and J is TRBJ2-7; 7 nucleotides agree with TRBD1. The CDR3 has 15 amino acids. The ends lost 2 bases at V and 4 bases at J; junction bases unmatched: 9. Germline V lookup: CDR1 SGDLS, CDR2 YYNGEE.